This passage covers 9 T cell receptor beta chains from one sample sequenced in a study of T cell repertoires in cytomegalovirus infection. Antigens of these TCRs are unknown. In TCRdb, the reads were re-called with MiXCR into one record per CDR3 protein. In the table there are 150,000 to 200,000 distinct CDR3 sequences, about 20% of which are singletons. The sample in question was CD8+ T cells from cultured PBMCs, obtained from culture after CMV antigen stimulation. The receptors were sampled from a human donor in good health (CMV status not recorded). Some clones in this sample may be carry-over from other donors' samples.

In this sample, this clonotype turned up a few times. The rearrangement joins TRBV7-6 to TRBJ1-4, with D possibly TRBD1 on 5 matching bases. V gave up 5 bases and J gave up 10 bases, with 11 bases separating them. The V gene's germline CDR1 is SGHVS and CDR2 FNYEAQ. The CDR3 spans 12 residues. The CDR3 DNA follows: TGTGCCAGCAGCGAGGGACCCCGAAAACTGTTTTTT. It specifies CASSEGPRKLFF.

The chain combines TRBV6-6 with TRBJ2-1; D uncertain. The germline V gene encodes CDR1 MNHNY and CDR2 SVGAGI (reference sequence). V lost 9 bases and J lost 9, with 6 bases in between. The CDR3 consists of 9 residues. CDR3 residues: CASFSEQFF. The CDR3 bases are TGTGCCAGTTTTAGTGAGCAGTTCTTC.

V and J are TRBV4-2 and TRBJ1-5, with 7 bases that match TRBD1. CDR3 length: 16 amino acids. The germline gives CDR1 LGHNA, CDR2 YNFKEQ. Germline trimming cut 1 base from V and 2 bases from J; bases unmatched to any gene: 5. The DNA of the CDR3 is TGTGCCAGCAGCCAAGCCGACAGGGAAGGCAATCAGCCCCAGCATTTT. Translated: CASSQADREGNQPQHF.

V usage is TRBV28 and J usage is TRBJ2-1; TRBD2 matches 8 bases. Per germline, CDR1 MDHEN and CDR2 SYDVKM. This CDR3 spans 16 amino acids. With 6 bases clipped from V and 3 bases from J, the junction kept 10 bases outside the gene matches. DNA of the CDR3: TGTGCCAGCAGGGTAGCGGGGTCGTCCCACTACAATGAGCAGTTCTTC. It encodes CASRVAGSSHYNEQFF. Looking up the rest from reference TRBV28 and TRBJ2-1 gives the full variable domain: DVKVTQSSRYLVKRTGEKVFLECVQDMDHENMFWYRQDPGLGLRLIYFSYDVKMKEKGDIPEGYSVSREKKERFSLILESASTNQTSMYLCASRVAGSSHYNEQFFGPGTRLTVL.

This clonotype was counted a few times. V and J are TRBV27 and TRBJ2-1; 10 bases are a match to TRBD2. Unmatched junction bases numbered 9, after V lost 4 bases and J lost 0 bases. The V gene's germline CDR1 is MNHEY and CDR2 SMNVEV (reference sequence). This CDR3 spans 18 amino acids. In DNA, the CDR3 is TGTGCCAGCAGTTCCCCGATTAGCGGGGGGCCCTCCTACAATGAGCAGTTCTTC. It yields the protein CASSSPISGGPSYNEQFF.

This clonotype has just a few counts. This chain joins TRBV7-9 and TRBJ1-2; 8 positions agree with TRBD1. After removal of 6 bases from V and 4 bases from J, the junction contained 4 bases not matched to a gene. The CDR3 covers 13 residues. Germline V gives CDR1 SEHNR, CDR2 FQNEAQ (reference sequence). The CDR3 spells CASRGTGFYGYTF. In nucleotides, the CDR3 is TGTGCCAGCAGGGGGACAGGCTTCTATGGCTACACCTTC.

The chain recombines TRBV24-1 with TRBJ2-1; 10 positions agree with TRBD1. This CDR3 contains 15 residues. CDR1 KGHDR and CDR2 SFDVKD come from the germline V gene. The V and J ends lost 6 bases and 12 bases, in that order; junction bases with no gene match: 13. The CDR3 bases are TGTGCCACCAGTACCGGGACAGGGGCCCTGACGGCGCAGTTCTTC. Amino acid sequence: CATSTGTGALTAQFF.

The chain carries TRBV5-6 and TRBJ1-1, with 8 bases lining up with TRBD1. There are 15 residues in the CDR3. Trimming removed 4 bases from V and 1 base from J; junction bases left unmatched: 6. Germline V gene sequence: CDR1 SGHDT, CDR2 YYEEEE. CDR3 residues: CASSLRTGRNTEAFF. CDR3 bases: TGTGCCAGCAGCCTTAGGACAGGGAGGAACACTGAAGCTTTCTTT.

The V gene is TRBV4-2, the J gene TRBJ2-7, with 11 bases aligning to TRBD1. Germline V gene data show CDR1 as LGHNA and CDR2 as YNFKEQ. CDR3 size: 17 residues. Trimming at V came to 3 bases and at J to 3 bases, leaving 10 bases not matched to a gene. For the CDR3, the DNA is TGTGCCAGCAGCCAGGGAACCGGGACAGGGGGATTCTACGAGCAGTACTTC. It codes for CASSQGTGTGGFYEQYF.